The present T cell receptor (beta chain) was sequenced within a study of blood T cell repertoires in COVID-19. Study details: Acute-phase and convalescent COVID-19 samples originated in the United States, Italy and Spain.

Deletions cut 0 bases from V and 1 base from J, with 10 bases between. Per the germline V gene, CDR1 is SGDLS and CDR2 is YYNGEE. The CDR3 contains 16 residues. Assay used: immunoSEQ multiplex PCR; TCRdb lists only in-frame clones, some missing. This table holds approximately 140,000 clones, roughly 80% found once. This sequence joins TRBV9 and TRBJ2-2; D may be TRBD1 (6 bases). The clonotype originates from a human donor in a cohort sampled during active COVID-19. The sequenced material came from peripheral blood. The CDR3 region has the DNA TGTGCCAGCAGCGTAGGGTTGACAGGGAACACCGGGGAGCTGTTTTTT. It yields the protein CASSVGLTGNTGELFF. The full variable domain, completed using reference TRBV9 and TRBJ2-2, is DSGVTQTPKHLITATGQRVTLRCSPRSGDLSVYWYQQSLDQGLQFLIQYYNGEERAKGNILERFSAQQFPDLHSELNLSSLELGDSALYFCASSVGLTGNTGELFFGEGSRLTVL.